Listed here is a single T cell receptor beta chain. Its specificity is unknown. CDR3 size: 13 residues. Germline CDR1 is LNHDA and CDR2 is SQIVND (reference sequence). Trimming removed 5 bases at V and 2 bases at J, with 7 bases between. This entry is derived from a study of T cell responses to AZD1222 COVID-19 vaccine. Study-level points and caveats: Every sample of the repertoires postdated the peak T cell response. It should be noted that donors were predominantly white British and more often female, and clonal diversity was possibly underestimated.

The data were produced by immunoSEQ multiplex PCR, yet TCRdb's version contains in-frame clones alone and is incomplete. Among 100,000 to 150,000 clones listed, about nine tenths were seen once. The specimen comprised peripheral blood, sampled on day 0 of AZD1222 vaccination. This TCR was recovered from an adult in good health. This rearrangement joins TRBV19 to TRBJ2-1; maybe TRBD1 (6 bases). This CDR3 is CASSPGAYNEQFF. The DNA for the CDR3 is TGTGCCAGTAGTCCAGGGGCCTACAATGAGCAGTTCTTC.